This TCR beta chain appears in the sequencing data of a study of response to subunit inactivated influenza vaccine. This clonotype has just a few counts. TCRdb reprocessed the RT-PCR reads with MiXCR, giving one entry per CDR3 protein. The sample includes about 530,000 distinct CDR3 sequences, 10% to 15% of them seen just once. The germline V gene encodes CDR1 SGHAT and CDR2 FQNNGV. The CDR3 runs 14 residues. V lost 3 bases and J 6 bases, leaving 14 bases between the germline ends. Material: PBMCs from blood, obtained 45 days after vaccination. The receptor's source is a man aged 45-65 years who received an inactivated influenza vaccine. The V and J genes are TRBV11-2 and TRBJ1-2; no reliable D call. DNA of the CDR3: TGTGCCAGCAGCTTCCCTTTATTGCGGGATGGCTACACCTTC. Translated: CASSFPLLRDGYTF.